Below are 25 T cell receptor beta chains sequenced from a single sample in a study of early T cells in non-severe SARS-CoV-2 infection. TCRdb reprocessed the 5' RACE reads via MiXCR and lists one record per CDR3 protein. The data contain about 90,000 distinct CDR3 sequences, 10% to 15% of them singletons. Sequenced material: whole blood, taken at baseline. The receptors originated from an adult who was a healthcare worker with PCR-confirmed SARS-CoV-2 infection or an uninfected control (not recorded which).

This clonotype was observed many times. V and J are TRBV9 and TRBJ1-2, with D hard to call. There are 13 residues in the CDR3. CDR1 and CDR2 (germline): SGDLS, YYNGEE. V was trimmed by 0 bases and J by 6 bases, leaving 9 bases between them. CDR3 nucleotide sequence: TGTGCCAGCAGCGTAGAAACGGCGAATGGCTACACCTTC. Its translation is CASSVETANGYTF.

This clonotype was picked up many times. The chain is built from TRBV7-6 and TRBJ2-5; D remains unclear. Germline V gene sequence: CDR1 SGHVS, CDR2 FNYEAQ. The CDR3 is made up of 17 amino acids. The V end lost 4 bases, the J end lost 2 bases, and 20 bases lay between the germline ends. CDR3 sequence: CASSSDGWVKTQETQYF. The CDR3 region has the DNA TGTGCCAGCAGCTCAGACGGCTGGGTGAAGACTCAAGAGACCCAGTACTTC.

In its sample, this clonotype was seen a few times. The gene calls are TRBV27 and TRBJ2-1; 8 bases agree with TRBD2. Germline CDR1 MNHEY, CDR2 SMNVEV (reference sequence). V was pared by 7 bases and J by 5 bases, with 10 bases of the junction left unmatched. The CDR3 is 15 residues long. Here the CDR3 reads CASTPGLAEDNEQFF. The CDR3 DNA reads as TGTGCCAGCACCCCAGGACTAGCAGAAGACAATGAGCAGTTCTTC.

This chain joins TRBV30 and TRBJ2-3, with 7 positions matching TRBD2. This CDR3 is 14 amino acids long. The V gene end was trimmed by 3 bases and the J gene end by 0 bases; junction bases not matched to a gene: 3. Germline CDR1 is GTSNPN and CDR2 is SVGIG (reference sequence). The CDR3 spells CAWRGLSSTDTQYF. The DNA of the CDR3 is TGTGCCTGGAGGGGACTATCTAGCACAGATACGCAGTATTTT.

This clonotype was seen at least ten times. CDR3 bases: TGTGCCAGCAGCTTTCAGCCAGGACAGGCTAACAATGAGCAGTTCTTC. This encodes CASSFQPGQANNEQFF. The chain employs TRBV11-2 and TRBJ2-1, with 7 bases identical to TRBD1. V was clipped by 3 bases and J by 5 bases; unmatched bases: 10. There are 16 residues in the CDR3. CDR1 and CDR2 (germline): SGHAT, FQNNGV.

The chain employs TRBV6-1 and TRBJ2-3; 7 nucleotides align to TRBD2. Per the germline V gene, CDR1 is MNHNS and CDR2 is SASEGT. The CDR3 runs 15 residues. V was pared by 7 bases and J by 0 bases, with 7 bases of the junction left unmatched. CDR3 sequence (DNA): TGTGCCAGCAACCTCCTAGCGGCTAGCACAGATACGCAGTATTTT. The encoded protein is CASNLLAASTDTQYF.

The V call is TRBV12-3 or TRBV12-4, the J call TRBJ1-6; D is uncertain. The CDR3 runs to 12 residues. Trimming shortened V by 6 bases and J by 10 bases, and 10 bases separated the two germline ends. CDR3 nucleotides: TGTGCCAGCAGCCTTTTGGGGTCACCCCTCCACTTT. Translation gives CASSLLGSPLHF.

There are many counts of this clonotype. The gene calls are TRBV18 and TRBJ1-1; 7 bases fit TRBD1. Germline assignment: CDR1 KGHSH and CDR2 LQKENI. J lost 5 bases, V lost 5 bases, and 8 bases had no gene match. This CDR3 is 14 amino acids long. CDR3 residues: CASSIGTAMTEAFF. In DNA form, the CDR3 reads TGTGCCAGCTCAATAGGGACAGCGATGACTGAAGCTTTCTTT.

This clonotype was picked up a small number of times. This chain links TRBV3-1 with TRBJ2-3, with TRBD2 identical over 10 bases. Germline assignment: CDR1 LGHDT and CDR2 YNNKEL (reference sequence). With V trimmed by 4 bases and J by 2 bases, 18 bases remained unmatched. This CDR3 is built from 20 residues. As DNA, the CDR3 is TGTGCCAGCAGCCCACGCCCCCCGTATAGCGGGGGGCCTTACACAGATACGCAGTATTTT. Its translation: CASSPRPPYSGGPYTDTQYF.

This clonotype occurred a few times. The chain is built from TRBV29-1 and TRBJ1-2; D gene ambiguous. V was trimmed by 2 bases and J by 4 bases, leaving 8 bases between them. CDR1 and CDR2 from the germline V gene are SQVTM and ANQGSEA. The CDR3 consists of 12 residues. As DNA, the CDR3 is TGCAGCGTTGAATTGCGGAGCTATGGCTACACCTTC. Its protein product is CSVELRSYGYTF.

This clonotype was detected ten times or more. This rearrangement joins TRBV4-1 to TRBJ2-5; D is possibly TRBD1 (7 bases). Germline lookup yields CDR1 MGHRA and CDR2 YSYEKL. The CDR3 is 15 residues long. V was clipped by 6 bases and J by 0 bases, with 14 bases between them. CDR3 sequence: CASSQGERDQETQYF. CDR3 nucleotides: TGCGCCAGCAGTCAGGGGGAGCGGGACCAAGAGACCCAGTACTTC.

In its sample, this clonotype was seen many times. An end of the junction does not agree with germline; a read error may underlie this. The chain employs TRBV20-1 and TRBJ1-5, with no clear D. Germline values: CDR1 DFQATT, CDR2 SNEGSKA (reference sequence). The CDR3 loop spans 10 amino acids. The CDR3 DNA follows: TGCAGTGCTTCCGGGCCGCCGGGGTATTTT. Amino acids: CSASGPPGYF.

In this sample, this clonotype turned up many times. The chain is built from TRBV12-3 or TRBV12-4 and TRBJ2-2; D is unresolved. This CDR3 contains 19 residues. Between the trimmed V and J ends, which lost 3 bases and 6 bases, there was a span of 26 bases. CDR3 bases: TGTGCCAGCAGTTTTATGCGGTCGCTGGGGTTGAGGTCCTCCGGGGAGCTGTTTTTT. Its translation is CASSFMRSLGLRSSGELFF.

This clonotype is medium-sized in the sample. The chain employs TRBV7-6 and TRBJ2-2; 10 positions match TRBD2. Trimming cost V 5 bases and J 5 bases; bases outside gene matches: 11. Germline V gene data show CDR1 as SGHVS and CDR2 as FNYEAQ. There are 17 residues in the CDR3. The DNA of the CDR3 is TGTGCCAGCAGCCCCATCCCTAGCGGGGGAGGTACCGGGGAGCTGTTTTTT. Translating gives CASSPIPSGGGTGELFF.

This clonotype was recorded a few times. The chain links TRBV9 to TRBJ2-2; unclear D gene. The germline V and J ends were trimmed by 4 bases and 7 bases, with 14 bases remaining between them. In germline, CDR1 is SGDLS, CDR2 YYNGEE. This CDR3 is built from 14 residues. The CDR3 DNA reads as TGTGCCAGCAGCATCGACCCCGGTTTCGGGGAGCTGTTTTTT. The encoded protein is CASSIDPGFGELFF.

V is TRBV15 and J is TRBJ1-1; D ambiguous. The CDR3 has 18 residues. The V gene's germline CDR1 is LNHNV and CDR2 YYDKDF (reference sequence). Trimming took off 0 bases at V and 1 base at J, with 18 bases between the two ends. Here the CDR3 reads CATSRDSVQKEQNTEAFF. As DNA, the CDR3 is TGTGCCACCAGCAGAGATAGCGTTCAGAAGGAACAGAACACTGAAGCTTTCTTT. Full variable domain (rest looked up from reference TRBV15 and TRBJ1-1): DAMVIQNPRYQVTQFGKPVTLSCSQTLNHNVMYWYQQKSSQAPKLLFHYYDKDFNNEADTPDNFQSRRPNTSFCFLDIRSPGLGDTAMYLCATSRDSVQKEQNTEAFFGQGTRLTVV.

This chain connects TRBV28 to TRBJ2-3; tentative D call: TRBD2 (6 bases). Trimming took 4 bases from V and 7 from J, leaving 15 bases between them. Looked up from germline, CDR1 is MDHEN and CDR2 is SYDVKM. The CDR3 covers 14 residues. The CDR3 reads CASSSGGKENTQYF. In DNA form, the CDR3 reads TGTGCCAGCAGTTCCGGGGGAAAGGAGAATACGCAGTATTTT.

The sample holds a few counts of this clonotype. V gene TRBV14 combines with J gene TRBJ2-3; 9 bases match TRBD2. Per the germline V gene, CDR1 is SGHDN and CDR2 is FVKESK. CDR3 size: 18 residues. V was pared by 0 bases and J by 5 bases, with 12 bases of the junction left unmatched. The CDR3, as DNA: TGTGCCAGCAGCCAAGATTCCAACCTAGCGGGAATTCAAGATACGCAGTATTTT. Translated: CASSQDSNLAGIQDTQYF.

The CDR3 loop is CSVTSGTSSNQPQHF. The CDR3 bases are TGCAGCGTGACGTCCGGTACCAGCAGCAATCAGCCCCAGCATTTT. The rearrangement uses TRBV29-1 and TRBJ1-5; D ambiguous. Trimming left V 6 bases short and J 1 base short, with 16 bases between. CDR1 is SQVTM, CDR2 ANQGSEA, per germline. This CDR3 has 15 residues.

There are many counts of this clonotype. The V and J genes are TRBV30 and TRBJ1-4; a weak D match, TRBD1 (5 bases). CDR3 length: 17 amino acids. Trimming took off 2 bases at V and 8 bases at J, with 24 bases between the two ends. CDR1 and CDR2 from the germline V gene are GTSNPN and SVGIG (reference sequence). The CDR3 DNA reads as TGTGCCTGGAGTTTCTCCCTGACTTGGGACGGGGAGGAAAAACTGTTTTTT. Protein sequence: CAWSFSLTWDGEEKLFF.

This chain links TRBV6-5 with TRBJ2-7, with TRBD1 matching over 9 bases. CDR3 length: 15 amino acids. The trim removed 7 bases at V and 7 bases at J, leaving 14 bases unmatched. Germline loops: CDR1 MNHEY, CDR2 SVGAGI. CDR3 in amino acids: CASTHTGTGTGEQYF. The DNA for the CDR3 is TGTGCCAGCACCCACACCGGGACAGGGACAGGGGAGCAGTACTTC.

The table lists this clonotype with a few counts. This chain's CDR3 is CASRGPVGNTEAFF. CDR3 nucleotides: TGTGCCAGCAGGGGACCTGTGGGGAACACTGAAGCTTTCTTT. V is TRBV6-2 or TRBV6-3 and J is TRBJ1-1; D is perhaps TRBD1 (5 bases). Germline V lookup: CDR1 MNHEY, CDR2 SVGEGT. The CDR3 runs 14 residues. The V and J ends lost 6 bases and 1 base respectively, with 12 bases between them.

This clonotype appeared many times. This chain links TRBV20-1 with TRBJ2-1; 16 nucleotides align to TRBD2. Germline V gene lookup returns CDR1 DFQATT and CDR2 SNEGSKA (reference sequence). V was pared by 2 bases and J by 0 bases, with 10 bases of the junction left unmatched. The CDR3 runs to 20 residues. For the CDR3, the DNA is TGCAGTGCTAGACTGTACCCGGGACTAGCGGGAGGGAGCTCCTACAATGAGCAGTTCTTC. Encoded protein: CSARLYPGLAGGSSYNEQFF.

This clonotype was picked up a small number of times. The chain links TRBV11-2 to TRBJ2-7, with D maybe TRBD2 (6 bases). V was clipped by 2 bases and J by 0 bases, with 14 bases between them. From germline, CDR1 is SGHAT and CDR2 FQNNGV. This CDR3 is built from 16 residues. CDR3 nucleotides: TGTGCCAGCAGCTTAAACTTCGGGACTGCCTCCTACGAGCAGTACTTC. It translates to CASSLNFGTASYEQYF. The variable domain in full, completed from reference TRBV11-2 and TRBJ2-7, reads EAGVAQSPRYKIIEKRQSVAFWCNPISGHATLYWYQQILGQGPKLLIQFQNNGVVDDSQLPKDRFSAERLKGVDSTLKIQPAKLEDSAVYLCASSLNFGTASYEQYFGPGTRLTVT.

The gene calls are TRBV2 and TRBJ1-1; D is undetermined. V was shortened by 5 bases and J by 8 bases, with 18 bases between the two germline ends. This CDR3 contains 14 residues. The germline V gene has CDR1 SNHLY and CDR2 FYNNEI. The CDR3 protein is CASSSSPGEREAFF. The CDR3, as DNA: TGTGCCAGCAGTTCCTCCCCCGGGGAGCGGGAAGCTTTCTTT.